The clone carrying this TCR beta chain was counted a few times. As yet, its antigen is unknown. This sample stems from a study of CD8+ T cells in alopecia areata. CDR3 length: 10 residues. Looked up from germline, CDR1 is SQVTM and CDR2 is ANQGSEA. V lost 7 bases, J lost 8 bases, and 11 bases lay in between. Study results and caveats: Alopecia totalis/universalis scalp especially showed more expanded CD8+ clones than normal scalp. Both scalp clonality and the expanded CD8+ clones among the top 100 showed a significant decrease with tofacitinib. Under tofacitinib, numerous expanded lesional clonotypes remained detectable in scalp and blood.

Treatment here: oral pan-JAK inhibitor, 5-10 mg twice daily. After isolation, RNA underwent reverse transcription to generate cDNA as the sequencing template. This table comes from immunoSEQ multiplex PCR, and its TCRdb copy is limited to in-frame clones, with some not included. This table holds approximately 180,000 clones, approximately 53% found once. The TCR was taken from a human donor with alopecia areata. The rearrangement uses TRBV29-1 and TRBJ1-1; D is unresolved. The source was CD8+ T cells sorted from blood, collected at week 24, from a patient treated with tofacitinib. CDR3: CSAGGREAFF. The CDR3 DNA reads TGCAGCGCGGGAGGGAGGGAAGCTTTCTTT.